In its sample, the clone carrying this T cell receptor beta chain was seen once. Its matching antigen is unknown. One junction end disagrees with the germline gene, perhaps due to a read error. Healthy donors had no documented immune events, such as infections, while sampled. Germline V lookup: CDR1 SQVTM, CDR2 ANQGSEA. The CDR3 consists of 14 residues. The record originates from a study of identifying expanded T cells in peripheral blood. Overall study results and limits: Differentially abundant clones: roughly 1.2 between replicates, about 15 at roughly 15 days, under 25 at four. Across healthy donors, higher total template counts meant significantly greater approximately two-week count variance.

Profiling relied on immunoSEQ multiplex PCR, and the TCRdb table lists in-frame clones only, not all of them. The table shows approximately 58,000 clones, with approximately 89% occurring only once. This TCR was sampled from a person aged 18 to 75 in good health. The V gene is TRBV29-1, the J gene TRBJ1-2; possibly TRBD1 for D (6 bases). The sample comprised blood. CDR3 amino acids: CSVEARTANYGYTF. The CDR3 region has the DNA TGCAGCGTGGAAGCCCGGACAGCTAACTATGGCTACACCTTC.